The entry that follows covers one T cell receptor (beta chain) sequence. Its antigen is unidentified. Method: immunoSEQ multiplex PCR; TCRdb's copy keeps in-frame clones and lacks some. Found here are 300,000 to 400,000 clones, around 83% of them singletons; the top ten hold roughly 3.1%. Trimming took off 2 bases at V and 3 bases at J, with 15 bases between the two ends. The CDR3 loop spans 15 amino acids. Germline-derived CDR1 and CDR2 are SGHNT and YYREEE (reference sequence). The data derive from a study of Ad26.COV2.S vaccination and SARS-CoV-2 variants. The overall study: Of the COV1001 trial arms, the Ad26.COV2.S arm included the donor.

As for treatment: roughly 20 received Ad26.COV2.S at low or high dose, single or two shots; about five received placebo; per-sample allocation not given. Material that was analyzed had been drawn on day 63 after the first vaccine or placebo injection. Donation came from an adult in Boston who was aged 18-55 years. Built on an Ad26 vector, the vaccine expressed Wuhan-strain SARS-CoV-2 spike. Findings and caveats of the study: Relative to placebo recipients, vaccine recipients exhibited elevated spike-specific TCR breadth.

The input for sequencing was peripheral blood, taken in a trial of Ad26.COV2.S vaccine versus placebo. The clonotype was recovered from a person aged 18 to 59 who received the Ad26.COV2.S COVID-19 vaccine or a placebo. The chain is built from TRBV5-4 and TRBJ2-7; D is unclear. The CDR3 nucleotides read TGTGCCAGCAGCTTTGGTCAGACGGGCTACTACGAGCAGTACTTC. Its translation: CASSFGQTGYYEQYF.